This entry lists 7 T cell receptor beta chains sequenced from one sample in a study of beta chain features in type 1 diabetes. Study results and caveats: TCRB CDR3 length was moderately but significantly reduced in all four CD4+ subsets of Type 1 diabetes patients.

The entirety of the isolated RNA underwent reverse transcription, so expressed TCRB transcripts were sequenced. The repertoire was sequenced with immunoSEQ multiplex PCR; TCRdb's copy has only in-frame clones and lacks some. The sample has about 390,000 clones, around a tenth seen once. No antigen is known for these receptors. Sequenced sample: central memory CD4+ T cells from blood. The receptor source for this set is a young man with type 1 diabetes.

This clone has more than one count but fewer than ten. The chain employs TRBV5-1 and TRBJ1-4, with D maybe TRBD1 (5 bases). The V gene's germline CDR1 is SGHRS and CDR2 YFSETQ. The CDR3 extends over 15 amino acids. V was trimmed by 3 bases and J by 3 bases, leaving 12 bases between them. Written as DNA, the CDR3 is TGCGCCAGCAGCTATACGGGGCAGTCTAATGAAAAACTGTTTTTT. The encoded protein is CASSYTGQSNEKLFF.

This clone was detected only a few times. The V and J genes are TRBV10-3 and TRBJ2-1, with D hard to call. The CDR3 length is 11 residues. Germline CDR1 is ENHRY and CDR2 is SYGVKD. The V and J ends lost 4 bases and 8 bases respectively, with 6 bases between them. CDR3 region: CAISARDEQFF. DNA of the CDR3: TGTGCCATCAGTGCCCGCGATGAGCAGTTCTTC.

Notes on this clone: At one of its ends the junction is not consistent with the germline gene, which may arise from a read error. The rearrangement uses TRBV6-1 and TRBJ1-1; 8 nucleotides match TRBD1. The CDR3 sequence is 16 residues long. CDR1 is MNHNS, CDR2 SASEGT, per germline. DNA for the CDR3: TGTGCCATCAGTGGCGGGGTCGGGACAGGCAACACTGAAGCTTTCTTT. As protein: CAISGGVGTGNTEAFF.

The J gene is TRBJ2-5, the V gene TRBV19; D might be TRBD1 (5 bases). The CDR3 contains 15 residues. V lost 6 bases to trimming and J lost 3 bases, with 17 bases between them. Germline V CDR1 and CDR2: LNHDA, SQIVND (reference sequence). CDR3 sequence: CASSYMDTSKETQYF. CDR3 bases: TGTGCCAGTAGCTACATGGACACCTCCAAAGAGACCCAGTACTTC.

This clone was observed at least ten times. This chain uses TRBV10-3 with TRBJ2-3; 7 bases agree with TRBD2. CDR3 length equals 16 residues. CDR1 and CDR2 from the germline V gene are ENHRY and SYGVKD. The trim removed 3 bases at V and 6 bases at J, leaving 12 bases unmatched. CDR3 sequence: CAISDVRAGVPDTQYF. Here the CDR3 DNA reads TGTGCCATCAGTGACGTGAGGGCGGGAGTCCCCGATACGCAGTATTTT.

This clone was counted a few times. The chain combines TRBV6-6 with TRBJ2-7, with D perhaps given as TRBD1 or TRBD2 (5 bases each). Trimming took 8 bases from V and 5 from J, leaving 19 bases between them. CDR1 MNHNY and CDR2 SVGAGI come from the germline V gene (reference sequence). The CDR3 extends over 14 amino acids. This chain's CDR3 is CASAFGTTLHEQYF. For the CDR3, the DNA is TGTGCCAGCGCCTTCGGGACCACACTTCACGAGCAGTACTTC.

This clone was observed a handful of times. The CDR3 is CASRTPKGGETGEQYF. In DNA form, the CDR3 reads TGTGCCAGCAGAACCCCCAAGGGGGGAGAAACTGGCGAGCAGTACTTC. The chain employs TRBV28 and TRBJ2-7, with D perhaps TRBD1 or TRBD2 (6 bases each). Germline V gene lookup returns CDR1 MDHEN and CDR2 SYDVKM. V lost 6 bases, J lost 6 bases, and 24 bases lay in between. CDR3 length equals 16 residues.